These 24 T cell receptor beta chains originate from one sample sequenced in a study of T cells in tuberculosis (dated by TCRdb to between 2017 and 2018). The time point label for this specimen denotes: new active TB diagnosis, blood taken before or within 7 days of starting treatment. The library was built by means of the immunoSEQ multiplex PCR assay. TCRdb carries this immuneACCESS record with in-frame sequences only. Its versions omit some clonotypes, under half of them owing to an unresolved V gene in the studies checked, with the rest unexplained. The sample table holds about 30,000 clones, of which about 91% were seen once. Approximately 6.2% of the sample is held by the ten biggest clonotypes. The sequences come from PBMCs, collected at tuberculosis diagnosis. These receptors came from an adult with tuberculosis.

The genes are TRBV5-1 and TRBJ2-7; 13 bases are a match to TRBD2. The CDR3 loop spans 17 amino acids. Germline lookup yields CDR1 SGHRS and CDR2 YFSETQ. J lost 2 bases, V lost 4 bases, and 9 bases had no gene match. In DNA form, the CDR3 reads TGCGCCAGCAGCCAAGGACTAGCGGGAGAGCTGGCCTACGAGCAGTACTTC. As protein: CASSQGLAGELAYEQYF.

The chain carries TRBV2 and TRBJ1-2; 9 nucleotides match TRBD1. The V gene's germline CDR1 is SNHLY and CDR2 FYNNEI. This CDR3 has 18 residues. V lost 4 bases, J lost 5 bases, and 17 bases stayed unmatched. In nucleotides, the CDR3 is TGTGCCAGCAGTGGAGAACCGGGACAGGGTAATATAAAATATGGCTACACCTTC. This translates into CASSGEPGQGNIKYGYTF.

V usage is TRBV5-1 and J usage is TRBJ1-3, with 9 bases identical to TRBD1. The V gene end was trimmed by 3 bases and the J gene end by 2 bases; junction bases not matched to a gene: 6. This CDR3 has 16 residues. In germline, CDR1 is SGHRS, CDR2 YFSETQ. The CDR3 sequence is CASSSQGAGTGNTIYF. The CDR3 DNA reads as TGCGCCAGCAGCTCACAGGGGGCGGGAACTGGAAACACCATATATTTT.

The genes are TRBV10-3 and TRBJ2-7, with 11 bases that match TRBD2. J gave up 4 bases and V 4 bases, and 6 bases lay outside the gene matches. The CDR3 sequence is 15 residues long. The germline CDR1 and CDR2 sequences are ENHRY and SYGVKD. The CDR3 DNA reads TGTGCCATCAGTGGAACTAGCGGGAGTCGGTACGAGCAGTACTTC. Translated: CAISGTSGSRYEQYF.

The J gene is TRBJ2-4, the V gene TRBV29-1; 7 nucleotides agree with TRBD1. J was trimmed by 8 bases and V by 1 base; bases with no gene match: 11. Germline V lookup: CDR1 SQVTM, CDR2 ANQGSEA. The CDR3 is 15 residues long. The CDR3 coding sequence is TGCAGCGTTGAAGGAACGAACAGGGGACGAGACATTCAGTACTTC. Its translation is CSVEGTNRGRDIQYF.

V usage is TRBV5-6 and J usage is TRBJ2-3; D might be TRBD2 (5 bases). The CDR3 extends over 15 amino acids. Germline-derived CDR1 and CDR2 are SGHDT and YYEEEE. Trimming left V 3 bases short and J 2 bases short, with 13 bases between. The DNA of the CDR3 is TGTGCCAGCAGCTGGGTCGGACTTTCCACAGATACGCAGTATTTT. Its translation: CASSWVGLSTDTQYF.

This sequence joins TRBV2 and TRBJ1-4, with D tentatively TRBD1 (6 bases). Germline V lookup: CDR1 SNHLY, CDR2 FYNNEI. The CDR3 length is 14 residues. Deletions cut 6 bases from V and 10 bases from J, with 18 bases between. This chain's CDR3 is CASRRREGGGKLFF. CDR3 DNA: TGTGCCAGCAGGCGAAGGGAGGGGGGGGGAAAACTGTTTTTT.

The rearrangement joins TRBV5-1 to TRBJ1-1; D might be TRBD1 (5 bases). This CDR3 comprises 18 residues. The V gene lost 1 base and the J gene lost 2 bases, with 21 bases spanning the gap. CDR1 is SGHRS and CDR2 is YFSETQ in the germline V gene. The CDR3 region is CASSLLGVVAGVNTEAFF. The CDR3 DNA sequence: TGCGCCAGCAGCTTGTTAGGGGTCGTAGCAGGAGTTAACACTGAAGCTTTCTTT.

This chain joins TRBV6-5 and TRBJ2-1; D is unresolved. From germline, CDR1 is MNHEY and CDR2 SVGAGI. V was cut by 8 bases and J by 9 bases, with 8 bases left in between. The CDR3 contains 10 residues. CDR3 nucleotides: TGTGCCAGCGGTTCGAGTGAGCAGTTCTTC. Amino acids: CASGSSEQFF.

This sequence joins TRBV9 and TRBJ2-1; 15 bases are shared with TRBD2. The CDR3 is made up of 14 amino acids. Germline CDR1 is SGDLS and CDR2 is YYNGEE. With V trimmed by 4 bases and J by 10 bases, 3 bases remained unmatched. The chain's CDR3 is CASSFGLAGGEQFF. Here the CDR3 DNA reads TGTGCCAGCAGCTTCGGACTAGCGGGAGGGGAGCAGTTCTTC.

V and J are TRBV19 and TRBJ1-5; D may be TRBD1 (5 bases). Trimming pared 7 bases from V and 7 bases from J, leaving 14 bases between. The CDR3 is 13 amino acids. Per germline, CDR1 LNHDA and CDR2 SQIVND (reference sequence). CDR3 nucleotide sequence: TGTGCCAGTACCAACCGGGAGGGGCAGCCCCAGCATTTT. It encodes CASTNREGQPQHF.

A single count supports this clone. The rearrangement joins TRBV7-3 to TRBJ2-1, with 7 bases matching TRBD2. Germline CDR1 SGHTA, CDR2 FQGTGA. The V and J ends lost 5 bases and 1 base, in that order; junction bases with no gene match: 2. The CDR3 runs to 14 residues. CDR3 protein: CASSPGGSYNEQFF. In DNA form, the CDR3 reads TGTGCCAGCAGCCCCGGGGGGTCCTACAATGAGCAGTTCTTC.

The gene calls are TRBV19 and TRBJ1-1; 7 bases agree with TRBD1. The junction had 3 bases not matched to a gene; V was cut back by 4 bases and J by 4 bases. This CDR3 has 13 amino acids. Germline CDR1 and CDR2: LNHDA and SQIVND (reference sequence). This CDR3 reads CASSSPGGTEAFF. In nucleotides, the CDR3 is TGTGCCAGTAGTAGTCCAGGGGGCACTGAAGCTTTCTTT.

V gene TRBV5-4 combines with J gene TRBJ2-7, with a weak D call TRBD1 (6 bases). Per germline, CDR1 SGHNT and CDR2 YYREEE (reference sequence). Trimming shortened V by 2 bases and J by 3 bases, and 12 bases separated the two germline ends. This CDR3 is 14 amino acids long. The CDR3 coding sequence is TGTGCCAGCAGCTTCCCGACAGGAAGCTACGAGCAGTACTTC. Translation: CASSFPTGSYEQYF.

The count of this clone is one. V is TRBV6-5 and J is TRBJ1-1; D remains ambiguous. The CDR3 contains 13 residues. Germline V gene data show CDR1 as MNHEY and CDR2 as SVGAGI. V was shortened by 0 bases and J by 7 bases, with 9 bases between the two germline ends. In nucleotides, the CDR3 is TGTGCCAGCAGTTACTCGAGGCAGTTTGAAGCTTTCTTT. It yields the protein CASSYSRQFEAFF.

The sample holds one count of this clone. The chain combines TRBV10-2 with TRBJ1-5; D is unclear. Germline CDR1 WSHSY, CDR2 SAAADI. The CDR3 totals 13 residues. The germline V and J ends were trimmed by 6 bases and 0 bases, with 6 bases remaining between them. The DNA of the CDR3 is TGCGCCAGCAGACAGAATAGCAATCAGCCCCAGCATTTT. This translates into CASRQNSNQPQHF.

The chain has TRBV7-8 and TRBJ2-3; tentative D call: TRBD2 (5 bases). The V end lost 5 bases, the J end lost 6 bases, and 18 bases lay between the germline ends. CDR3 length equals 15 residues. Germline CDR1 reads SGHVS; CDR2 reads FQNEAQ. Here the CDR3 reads CASSPWAASLDTQYF. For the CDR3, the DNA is TGTGCCAGCAGCCCGTGGGCGGCTAGCTTGGATACGCAGTATTTT.

CDR3 nucleotide sequence: TGTGCCAGCAGTTACGCCAGCGCTACCAGCGAGCAGTACTTC. Protein sequence: CASSYASATSEQYF. The chain is built from TRBV6-6 and TRBJ2-7; D not certain. The CDR3 sequence is 14 residues long. V lost 2 bases and J lost 6, with 14 bases in between. The germline V gene encodes CDR1 MNHNY and CDR2 SVGAGI (reference sequence).

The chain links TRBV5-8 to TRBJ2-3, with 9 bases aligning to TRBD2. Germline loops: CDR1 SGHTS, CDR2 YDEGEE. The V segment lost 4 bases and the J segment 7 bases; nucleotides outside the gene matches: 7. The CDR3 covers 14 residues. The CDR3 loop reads CASSGAGGPHTQYF. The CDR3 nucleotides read TGTGCCAGCAGCGGTGCGGGGGGGCCTCATACGCAGTATTTT.

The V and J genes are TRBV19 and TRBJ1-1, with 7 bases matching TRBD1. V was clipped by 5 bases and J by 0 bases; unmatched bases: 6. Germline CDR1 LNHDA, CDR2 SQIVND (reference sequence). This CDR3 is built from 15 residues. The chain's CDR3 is CASSPRDSLNTEAFF. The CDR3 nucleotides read TGTGCCAGTAGTCCTCGGGACAGCTTGAACACTGAAGCTTTCTTT.

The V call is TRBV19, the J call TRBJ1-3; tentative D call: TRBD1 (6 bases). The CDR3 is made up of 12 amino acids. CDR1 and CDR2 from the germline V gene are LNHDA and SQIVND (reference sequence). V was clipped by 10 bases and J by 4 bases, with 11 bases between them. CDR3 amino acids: CATRTDGNTIYF. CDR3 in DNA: TGTGCCACCCGGACAGACGGAAACACCATATATTTT.

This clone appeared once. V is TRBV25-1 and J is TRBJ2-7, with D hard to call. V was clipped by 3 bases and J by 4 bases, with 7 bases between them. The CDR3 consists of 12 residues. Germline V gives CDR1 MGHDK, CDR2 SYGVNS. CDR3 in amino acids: CASSDQNYEQYF. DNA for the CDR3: TGTGCCAGCAGTGATCAGAATTACGAGCAGTACTTC.

CDR3 sequence reads: CASSELSSGGPTDTQYF. CDR3 coding DNA: TGTGCCAGCAGTGAACTGTCTAGCGGGGGCCCCACAGATACGCAGTATTTT. The genes are TRBV2 and TRBJ2-3, with 10 nucleotides matching TRBD2. CDR1 and CDR2 from the germline V gene are SNHLY and FYNNEI. J gave up 2 bases and V 2 bases, and 7 bases lay outside the gene matches. This CDR3 contains 17 residues.

CDR3 nucleotide sequence: TGTGCCAGCAGTTTAATCGACAAACCCTACGAGCAGTACTTC. It codes for CASSLIDKPYEQYF. The rearrangement links TRBV28 to TRBJ2-7; D call uncertain. Germline CDR1 reads MDHEN; CDR2 reads SYDVKM. This CDR3 region has 14 residues. Trimming took 2 bases from V and 2 from J, leaving 10 bases between them.